This T cell receptor (beta chain) stems from a study of blood T cell repertoires in COVID-19 (dated by TCRdb to the early 2020s). Looking at the study overall: Collaborator samples came from the United States, Italy and Spain and covered acute and convalescent phases of COVID-19. Sample metadata almost always included a de-identified subject ID, COVID-19 status, age in years and sex. The samples were drawn from two sources: the first 160 participants of the ongoing ImmuneRACE study, and some 1,300 subjects contributed by 6 global collaborators. Where HLA class I and class II types were available, the types were taken from metadata supplied by the sample provider, not from assay-based typing. The dataset comprised deeply sampled blood TCRbeta repertoires from subjects exposed to, actively infected with, or recovered from COVID-19. The prospective study material was composed of cDNA or gDNA derived from T cells, B-cell-depleted T cells, or PBMCs. The repertoires were released in a freely available public database intended as a resource for research on the immune response to SARS-CoV-2. Beyond this particular receptor, the publication reports: Clinical and demographic metadata were provided uncurated, with the amount varying by source and participant.

Each collaborating institution followed its own protocols to collect whole blood in K2EDTA tubes. For TCRbeta analysis, collaborator samples were shipped as frozen whole blood, as isolated PBMCs, or as DNA extracted from either sample type. TCRbeta CDR3 regions were amplified from genomic DNA by means of the immunoSEQ Assay, a bias-controlled multiplex PCR. The original methods were these. The number of nucleated cells in each sample was estimated from the amplification of reference gene primers within the assay. To quantify the absolute abundance of each unique TCRbeta CDR3 rearrangement, sequence reads were collapsed and filtered. For each sample, productive Simpson clonality was calculated by taking the square root of Simpson's diversity index across productive rearrangements. This is the immuneACCESS table as TCRdb keeps it, with only in-frame sequences that have V and J called. A part of the clones is gone; compared with another copy, unresolved V genes explain less than half, and the rest is unexplained. D and trimming were read from the DNA, whereas the V and J calls and clone size are those reported in that table. This sample lists some 200,000 clones; about 81% were detected once. The ten largest clones take up roughly 14% of the sample.

From its cysteine to its phenylalanine, the CDR3 spans 14 amino acids. Only the CDR3 DNA stays, 42 bases, in frame from base 1. Looking up the germline V gene (reference sequence) yields CDR1 LGHDT and CDR2 YNNKEL. V and J are truncated by 2 bases and 6 bases respectively, leaving an intervening sequence of 10 bases. About this clone: Its cognate antigen has yet to be identified. Per-nucleotide qualities are absent, and no much larger clonotype sits a single base away.

Source material: peripheral blood. This sequence uses TRBV3-1 (or the pseudogene TRBV3-2) and TRBJ1-4; the D gene is possibly TRBD1, with 6 bases matching. This clonotype was sampled from a man between 25 and 39 years old with active or convalescent COVID-19. The CDR3 protein sequence reads: CASSQRAGDEKLFF. The DNA reads as follows: TGTGCCAGCAGCCAACGGGCAGGGGATGAAAAACTGTTTTTT.